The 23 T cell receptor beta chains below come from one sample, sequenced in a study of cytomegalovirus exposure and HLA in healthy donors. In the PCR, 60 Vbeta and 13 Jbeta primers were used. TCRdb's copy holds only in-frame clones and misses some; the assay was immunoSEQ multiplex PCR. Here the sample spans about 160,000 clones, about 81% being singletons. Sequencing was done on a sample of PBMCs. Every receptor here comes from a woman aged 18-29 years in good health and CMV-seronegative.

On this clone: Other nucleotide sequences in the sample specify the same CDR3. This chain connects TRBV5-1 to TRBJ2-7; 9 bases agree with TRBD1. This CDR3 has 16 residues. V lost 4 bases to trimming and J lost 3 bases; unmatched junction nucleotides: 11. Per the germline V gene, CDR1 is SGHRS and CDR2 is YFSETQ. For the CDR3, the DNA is TGCGCCAGCAGCGGCGGGGGACAGGGCGCTTTCTACGAGCAGTACTTC. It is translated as CASSGGGQGAFYEQYF.

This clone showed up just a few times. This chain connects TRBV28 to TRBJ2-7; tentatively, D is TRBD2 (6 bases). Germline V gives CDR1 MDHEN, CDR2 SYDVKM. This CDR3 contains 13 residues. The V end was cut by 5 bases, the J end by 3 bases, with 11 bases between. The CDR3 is CASSPREIYEQYF. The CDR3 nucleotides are TGTGCCAGCAGTCCTCGGGAGATCTACGAGCAGTACTTC.

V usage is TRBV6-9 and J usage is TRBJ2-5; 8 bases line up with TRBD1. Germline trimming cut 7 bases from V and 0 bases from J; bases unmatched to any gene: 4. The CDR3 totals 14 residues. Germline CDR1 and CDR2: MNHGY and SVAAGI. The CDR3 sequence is CASIPTGDQETQYF. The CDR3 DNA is TGTGCCAGCATACCGACAGGGGACCAAGAGACCCAGTACTTC.

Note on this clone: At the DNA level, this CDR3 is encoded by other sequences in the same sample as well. The CDR3 reads CAISVGQDNSPLHF. CDR3 nucleotides: TGTGCCATCAGCGTTGGACAAGATAATTCACCCCTCCACTTT. V and J are TRBV10-3 and TRBJ1-6, with D possibly matching TRBD1 (5 bases). In germline, CDR1 is ENHRY, CDR2 SYGVKD. V dropped 6 bases and J dropped 5 bases, with 11 bases sitting between them. The CDR3 length is 14 residues.

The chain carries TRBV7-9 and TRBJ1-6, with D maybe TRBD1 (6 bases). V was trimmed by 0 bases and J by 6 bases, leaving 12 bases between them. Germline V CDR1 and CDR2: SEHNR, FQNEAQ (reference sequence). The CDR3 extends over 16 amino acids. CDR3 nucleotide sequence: TGTGCCAGCAGCTTAGCGCAAGGACAGACTAATTCACCCCTCCACTTT. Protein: CASSLAQGQTNSPLHF.

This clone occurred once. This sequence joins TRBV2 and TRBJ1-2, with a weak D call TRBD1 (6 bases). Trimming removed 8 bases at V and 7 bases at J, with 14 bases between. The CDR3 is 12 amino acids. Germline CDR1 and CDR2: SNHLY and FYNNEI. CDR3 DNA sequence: TGTGCCAGCCATAGACAGGCTCTTGGCTACACCTTC. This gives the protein CASHRQALGYTF.

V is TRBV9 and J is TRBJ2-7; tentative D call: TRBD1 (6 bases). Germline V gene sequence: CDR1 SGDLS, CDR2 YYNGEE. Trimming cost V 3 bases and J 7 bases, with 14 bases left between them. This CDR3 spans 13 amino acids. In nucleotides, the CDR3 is TGTGCCAGCAGCGCAGGGGTCTCTGGGGAGCAGTACTTC. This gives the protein CASSAGVSGEQYF.

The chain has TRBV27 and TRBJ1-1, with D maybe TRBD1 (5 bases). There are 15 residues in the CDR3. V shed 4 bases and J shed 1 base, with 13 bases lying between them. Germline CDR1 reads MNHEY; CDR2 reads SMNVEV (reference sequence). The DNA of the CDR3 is TGTGCCAGCAGTTCCCGGGGGGAGCCGAACACTGAAGCTTTCTTT. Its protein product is CASSSRGEPNTEAFF.

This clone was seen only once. The DNA for the CDR3 is TGCGCCAGCAGCCAACCCTGGGACAGGAGCTCCTACGAGCAGTACTTC. Translated, it gives CASSQPWDRSSYEQYF. The J gene is TRBJ2-7, the V gene TRBV4-1; 8 nucleotides agree with TRBD1. J gave up 0 bases and V 2 bases, and 6 bases lay outside the gene matches. Germline CDR1 MGHRA, CDR2 YSYEKL. The CDR3 covers 16 residues.

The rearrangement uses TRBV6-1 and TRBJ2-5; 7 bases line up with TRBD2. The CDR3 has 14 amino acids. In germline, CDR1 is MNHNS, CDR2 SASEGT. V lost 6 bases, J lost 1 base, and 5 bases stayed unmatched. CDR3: CASRERGPQETQYF. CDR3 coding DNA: TGTGCCAGCAGGGAGCGGGGACCCCAAGAGACCCAGTACTTC.

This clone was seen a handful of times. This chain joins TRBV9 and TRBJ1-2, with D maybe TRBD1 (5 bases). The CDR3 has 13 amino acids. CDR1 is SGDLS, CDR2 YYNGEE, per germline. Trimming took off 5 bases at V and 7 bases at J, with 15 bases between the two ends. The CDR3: CASRSMGEGGYTF. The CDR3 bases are TGTGCCAGCAGGTCGATGGGGGAGGGTGGCTACACCTTC.

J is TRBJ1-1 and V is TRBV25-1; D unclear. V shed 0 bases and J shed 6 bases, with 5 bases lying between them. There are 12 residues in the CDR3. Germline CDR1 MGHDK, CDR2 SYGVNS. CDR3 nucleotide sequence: TGTGCCAGCAGTGAATACGGAGCTGAAGCTTTCTTT. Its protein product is CASSEYGAEAFF.

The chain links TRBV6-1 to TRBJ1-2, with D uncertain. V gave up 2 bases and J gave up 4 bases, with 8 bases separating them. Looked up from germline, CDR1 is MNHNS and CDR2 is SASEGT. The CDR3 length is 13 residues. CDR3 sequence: CASSEQSFYGYTF. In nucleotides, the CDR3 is TGTGCCAGCAGTGAACAGTCATTCTATGGCTACACCTTC.

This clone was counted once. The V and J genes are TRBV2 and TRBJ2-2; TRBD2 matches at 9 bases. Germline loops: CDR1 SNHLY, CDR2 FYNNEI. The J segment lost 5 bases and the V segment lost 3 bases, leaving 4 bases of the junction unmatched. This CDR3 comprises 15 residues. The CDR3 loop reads CASSDGGGVTGELFF. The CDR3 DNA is TGTGCCAGCAGTGACGGCGGGGGGGTAACCGGGGAGCTGTTTTTT.

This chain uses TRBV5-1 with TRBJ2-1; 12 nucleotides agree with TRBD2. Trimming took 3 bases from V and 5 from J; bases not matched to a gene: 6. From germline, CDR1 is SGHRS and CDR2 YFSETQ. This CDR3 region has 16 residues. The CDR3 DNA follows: TGCGCCAGCAGCTGGGAAAGACTAGCGGGGGACAATGAGCAGTTCTTC. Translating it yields CASSWERLAGDNEQFF. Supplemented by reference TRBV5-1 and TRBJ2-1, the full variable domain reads KAGVTQTPRYLIKTRGQQVTLSCSPISGHRSVSWYQQTPGQGLQFLFEYFSETQRNKGNFPGRFSGRQFSNSRSEMNVSTLELGDSALYLCASSWERLAGDNEQFFGPGTRLTVL.

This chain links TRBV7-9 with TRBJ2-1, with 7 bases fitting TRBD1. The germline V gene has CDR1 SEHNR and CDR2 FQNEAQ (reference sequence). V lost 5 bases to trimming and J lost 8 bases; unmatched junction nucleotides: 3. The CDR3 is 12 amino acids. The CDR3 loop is CASSRQGDEQFF. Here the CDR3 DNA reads TGTGCCAGCAGCCGACAGGGCGATGAGCAGTTCTTC.

DNA for the CDR3: TGTGCCACCAGCAGTCATGGCTCCAATCAGCCCCAGCATTTT. The encoded protein is CATSSHGSNQPQHF. The chain couples TRBV15 to TRBJ1-5; D remains ambiguous. Trimming removed 3 bases at V and 3 bases at J, with 9 bases between. This CDR3 has 14 residues. Germline V lookup: CDR1 LNHNV, CDR2 YYDKDF (reference sequence).

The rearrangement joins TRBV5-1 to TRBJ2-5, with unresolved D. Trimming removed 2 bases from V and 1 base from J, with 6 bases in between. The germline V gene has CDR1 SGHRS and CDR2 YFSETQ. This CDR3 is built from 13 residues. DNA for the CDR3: TGCGCCAGCAGCTTATCCAGCCAAGAGACCCAGTACTTC. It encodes CASSLSSQETQYF.

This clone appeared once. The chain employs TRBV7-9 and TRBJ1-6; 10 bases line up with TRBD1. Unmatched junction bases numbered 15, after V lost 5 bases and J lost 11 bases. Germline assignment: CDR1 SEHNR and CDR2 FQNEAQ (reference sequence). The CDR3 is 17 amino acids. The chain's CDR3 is CASSTYTGTGAGTPLHF. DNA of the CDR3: TGTGCCAGCAGCACGTACACCGGGACAGGGGCTGGAACACCCCTCCACTTT. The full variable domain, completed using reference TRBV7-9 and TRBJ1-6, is DTGVSQNPRHKITKRGQNVTFRCDPISEHNRLYWYRQTLGQGPEFLTYFQNEAQLEKSRLLSDRFSAERPKGSFSTLEIQRTEQGDSAMYLCASSTYTGTGAGTPLHFGNGTRLTVT.

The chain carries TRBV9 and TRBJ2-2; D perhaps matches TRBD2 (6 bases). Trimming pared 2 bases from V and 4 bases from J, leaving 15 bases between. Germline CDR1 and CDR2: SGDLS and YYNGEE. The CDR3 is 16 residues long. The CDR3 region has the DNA TGTGCCAGCAGCGTGCGTCAGGGAGGCGCCACCGGGGAGCTGTTTTTT. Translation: CASSVRQGGATGELFF.

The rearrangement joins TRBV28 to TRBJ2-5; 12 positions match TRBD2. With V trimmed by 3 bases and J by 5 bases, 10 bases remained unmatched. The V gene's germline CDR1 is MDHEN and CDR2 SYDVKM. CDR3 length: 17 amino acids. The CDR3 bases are TGTGCCAGCAGTTTTGGTGTACTAGCGGGAGGACGGGAGACCCAGTACTTC. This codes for CASSFGVLAGGRETQYF. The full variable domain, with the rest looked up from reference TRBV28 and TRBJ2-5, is DVKVTQSSRYLVKRTGEKVFLECVQDMDHENMFWYRQDPGLGLRLIYFSYDVKMKEKGDIPEGYSVSREKKERFSLILESASTNQTSMYLCASSFGVLAGGRETQYFGPGTRLLVL.

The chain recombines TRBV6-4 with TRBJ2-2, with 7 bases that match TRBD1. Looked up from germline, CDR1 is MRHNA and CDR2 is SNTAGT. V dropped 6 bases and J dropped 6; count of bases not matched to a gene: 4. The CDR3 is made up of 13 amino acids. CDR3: CASSVTGAGELFF. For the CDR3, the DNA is TGTGCCAGCAGCGTCACAGGGGCCGGGGAGCTGTTTTTT.

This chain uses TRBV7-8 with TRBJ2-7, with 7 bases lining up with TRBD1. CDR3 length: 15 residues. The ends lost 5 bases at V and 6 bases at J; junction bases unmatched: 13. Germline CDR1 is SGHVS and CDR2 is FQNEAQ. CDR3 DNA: TGTGCCAGCAGCCCCCGCCCAACAGGGGCCTCCGAGCAGTACTTC. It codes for CASSPRPTGASEQYF.